Given below is one T cell receptor beta chain in context. The sample comes from a study of spatial heterogeneity in lung cancer. TCRdb used MiXCR to reprocess the 5' RACE reads, holding one entry per CDR3 protein. Of roughly 120,000 distinct CDR3 sequences in the sample, less than 15% were seen once. This CDR3 spans 15 amino acids. Time point of the sample: blood at routine non-recurrence follow-up after resection. Sequencing of whole RNA from tumor, nontumor lung or frozen PBMC involved no sorting. The chain recombines TRBV21-1 with TRBJ2-7. TRBV21-1 corresponds to a pseudogene. This sequence originates from a male donor with early-stage non-small cell lung cancer. Sequenced material: PBMCs, taken at follow-up. CDR3 amino acids: CASSPEKDGSYEQYF. CDR3 nucleotides: TGTGCCAGCAGCCCCGAAAAGGACGGCTCCTACGAGCAGTACTTC.